One and the same sample provided the 11 T cell receptor beta chains below, sequenced in a study of CXCR3-negative and CXCR3-positive naive CD8 T cells (dated by TCRdb to between 2018 and 2021). Beyond this particular receptor, the publication reports: Compared with CXCR3-negative naive cells, CXCR3-positive naive cells had TRB CDR3s with higher hydrophobicity (lower Kidera factor 4), lower energy, and higher strength and volume indices.

Their antigens remain unidentified. TCRdb names NextSeq 550 as the instrument used. The Human TCR Profiling Kit (MiLaboratory) was used to make UMI-labeled 5' RACE TRB cDNA libraries. The reads underwent TCRdb reprocessing, giving one record for each CDR3 protein sequence and no DNA. The sample's table lists a count of about 50,000 distinct CDR3 sequences. The ten largest clones represent about 0.5% of the sample. Material for sequencing was naive CXCR3+ CD8+ T cells from blood. Interpreted using the paper, the cell subset or site label stands for: CD45RO-CCR7+CD27+CD95- naive CD8+ T cells expressing CXCR3 (TNR3+). The source of these receptors is a human donor in good health. Some clones in this sample may be carry-over from other donors' samples.

This rearrangement joins TRBV14 to TRBJ2-2; as DNA is missing, the TRBD2 call by TCRdb cannot be tested. There are 15 residues in the CDR3. Germline V gene sequence: CDR1 SGHDN, CDR2 FVKESK. CDR3 in amino acids: CASSLSGLLTGELFF.

This rearrangement joins TRBV6-5 to TRBJ1-2. CDR3 length equals 14 residues. Germline V gene lookup returns CDR1 MNHEY and CDR2 SVGAGI. The CDR3 loop is CASSYSSVDYGYTF.

J is TRBJ1-1 and V is TRBV7-2; TCRdb's assignment of TRBD1 cannot be checked, as there is no DNA. The CDR3 extends over 18 amino acids. Germline CDR1 reads SGHTA; CDR2 reads FQGNSA. CDR3 region: CASSLAHPQGARGTEAFF.

The chain links TRBV7-3 to TRBJ2-3; TCRdb picks TRBD2, but there is no DNA to check that call. Germline-derived CDR1 and CDR2 are SGHTA and FQGTGA. This CDR3 comprises 14 residues. CDR3 loop: CASSPAGSIGTQYF.

The rearrangement uses TRBV5-1 and TRBJ2-1; the TCRdb D gene call, TRBD1, has no DNA to confirm it. Germline V lookup: CDR1 SGHRS, CDR2 YFSETQ. The CDR3 is 16 amino acids. CDR3 protein: CASSLSQGIGDNEQFF.

V gene TRBV27 combines with J gene TRBJ2-7; checking the TCRdb D call of TRBD1 is not possible without DNA. Germline V gene data show CDR1 as MNHEY and CDR2 as SMNVEV (reference sequence). This CDR3 has 17 residues. Here the CDR3 reads CASSPTPGAGSSNEQYF.

V and J are TRBV28 and TRBJ2-7. The CDR3 extends over 14 amino acids. From germline, CDR1 is MDHEN and CDR2 SYDVKM. The CDR3 is CASSRSGTPYEQYF.

This chain links TRBV4-3 with TRBJ2-7. Per the germline V gene, CDR1 is LGHNA and CDR2 is YSLEER. The CDR3 spans 13 residues. The CDR3: CASSQAPAYEQYF.

V and J are TRBV4-2 and TRBJ2-3. CDR1 LGHNA and CDR2 YNFKEQ come from the germline V gene. This CDR3 is built from 14 residues. This chain's CDR3 is CASSQDQGADTQYF.

This chain connects TRBV11-3 to TRBJ2-7. The CDR3 covers 13 residues. Germline CDR1 is SGHNT and CDR2 is YENEEA. This CDR3 is CASSLDRSYEQYF. The full variable domain, its missing parts supplied by reference TRBV11-3 and TRBJ2-7, is EAGVVQSPRYKIIEKKQPVAFWCNPISGHNTLYWYLQNLGQGPELLIRYENEEAVDDSQLPKDRFSAERLKGVDSTLKIQPAELGDSAVYLCASSLDRSYEQYFGPGTRLTVT.

The chain couples TRBV7-9 to TRBJ1-2. Germline-derived CDR1 and CDR2 are SEHNR and FQNEAQ (reference sequence). This CDR3 spans 13 amino acids. This CDR3 is CASSLESEGGYTF.